Listed here are 11 T cell receptor beta chains from one sample, sequenced in a study of blood T cell repertoires in COVID-19 (dated by TCRdb to the early 2020s). The library was made by the immunoSEQ multiplex PCR assay. Imported from immuneACCESS, the table was reduced by TCRdb to in-frame sequences with V and J called. These copies leave out some clones; in studies compared against another copy, an unresolved V gene accounts for under half, and the cause of the remainder is not known. Recorded for this sample are about 480,000 clones; roughly 89% of them occurred a single time. Around 0.92% of the sample rests with the top ten. The sequencing sample was made of peripheral blood. The receptor source for this set is a man between 18 and 29 years old with COVID-19, enrolled during active disease.

The chain employs TRBV6-2 or TRBV6-3 and TRBJ2-3, with TRBD2 identical over 7 bases. Per the germline V gene, CDR1 is MNHEY and CDR2 is SVGEGT. With 2 bases clipped from V and 0 bases from J, the junction kept 11 bases outside the gene matches. The CDR3 consists of 18 residues. This CDR3 is CASSYRAGLTLSTDTQYF. The CDR3 DNA follows: TGTGCCAGCAGTTACCGAGCGGGGCTAACCCTAAGCACAGATACGCAGTATTTT.

This chain connects TRBV30 to TRBJ1-2; 9 nucleotides agree with TRBD1. V gave up 7 bases and J gave up 4 bases; unmatched junction bases: 19. There are 17 residues in the CDR3. Germline CDR1 GTSNPN, CDR2 SVGIG (reference sequence). CDR3 bases: TGTGCCTTTTATCCGAAACTCCACAGGGGGCGAATCTATGGCTACACCTTC. It encodes CAFYPKLHRGRIYGYTF.

J is TRBJ1-2 and V is TRBV5-4; weak D call: TRBD1 (6 bases). Germline assignment: CDR1 SGHNT and CDR2 YYREEE (reference sequence). Between the trimmed V and J ends, which lost 5 bases and 0 bases, there was a span of 17 bases. The CDR3 is made up of 16 amino acids. CDR3 sequence reads: CASRPGQTMTNYGYTF. The CDR3 DNA reads TGTGCCAGCAGGCCCGGACAGACGATGACTAACTATGGCTACACCTTC.

This clone was seen more than once but under ten times. V gene TRBV2 combines with J gene TRBJ2-1; 7 bases align to TRBD2. The V gene's germline CDR1 is SNHLY and CDR2 FYNNEI. The CDR3 has 13 amino acids. V shed 7 bases and J 4 bases; nucleotides not matched to a gene: 4. The CDR3 sequence: CASTSGVYNEQFF. The DNA of the CDR3 is TGTGCCAGCACAAGCGGGGTTTACAATGAGCAGTTCTTC.

This chain links TRBV7-3 with TRBJ2-1, with 11 bases that match TRBD1. The CDR3 runs 15 residues. Germline V gene sequence: CDR1 SGHTA, CDR2 FQGTGA. J gave up 8 bases and V 4 bases, and 7 bases lay outside the gene matches. CDR3: CASSWGQGGVDEQFF. The CDR3 DNA follows: TGTGCCAGCAGCTGGGGACAGGGGGGAGTGGATGAGCAGTTCTTC.

The chain uses TRBV5-1 and TRBJ1-4, with 7 bases matching TRBD1. The CDR3 length is 17 residues. CDR1 is SGHRS, CDR2 YFSETQ, per germline. V lost 4 bases and J lost 6; bases outside the gene matches: 15. The DNA of the CDR3 is TGCGCCAGCAGCCGGGTGCCGATGACAGGGTCAGATGAAAAACTGTTTTTT. Its translation: CASSRVPMTGSDEKLFF.

V gene TRBV18 combines with J gene TRBJ1-6, with 9 bases aligning to TRBD1. The V segment lost 5 bases and the J segment 5 bases; nucleotides outside the gene matches: 4. The CDR3 is made up of 15 amino acids. Germline V gives CDR1 KGHSH, CDR2 LQKENI. This chain's CDR3 is CASSIRQGDNSPLHF. CDR3 in DNA: TGTGCCAGCTCAATCCGACAGGGGGATAATTCACCCCTCCACTTT.

The J gene is TRBJ2-1, the V gene TRBV7-3; no firm D call. V was trimmed by 0 bases and J by 0 bases, leaving 21 bases between them. In germline, CDR1 is SGHTA, CDR2 FQGTGA. The CDR3 runs 20 residues. This chain's CDR3 is CASSLTSVPVSQSSYNEQFF. For the CDR3, the DNA is TGTGCCAGCAGCTTAACGTCTGTTCCGGTTAGCCAGAGCTCCTACAATGAGCAGTTCTTC.

The chain has TRBV6-6 and TRBJ1-3, with a possible D match to TRBD1 (5 bases). The CDR3 spans 15 residues. With 0 bases removed from V and 2 bases from J, the gap between germline ends came to 8 bases. CDR1 is MNHNY and CDR2 is SVGAGI in the germline V gene (reference sequence). The CDR3: CASSYSLGPGNTIYF. CDR3 bases: TGTGCCAGCAGTTACTCATTGGGGCCTGGAAACACCATATATTTT.

V and J are TRBV25-1 and TRBJ2-5, with TRBD1 matching 8 bases. The CDR3 contains 15 residues. After removal of 2 bases from V and 2 bases from J, the junction contained 4 bases not matched to a gene. Germline loops: CDR1 MGHDK, CDR2 SYGVNS. The CDR3 DNA follows: TGTGCCAGCAGTGAAGATAACAGGGGGCAAGAGACCCAGTACTTC. Amino acids: CASSEDNRGQETQYF.

This rearrangement joins TRBV29-1 to TRBJ1-2; the match to TRBD1 covers 7 bases. The germline V gene has CDR1 SQVTM and CDR2 ANQGSEA. The CDR3 spans 11 residues. V shed 0 bases, J shed 9 bases, and the junction held 1 base outside the gene matches. The CDR3, as DNA: TGCAGCGTTGAAGAGGGACAGAGCTACACCTTC. It encodes CSVEEGQSYTF.